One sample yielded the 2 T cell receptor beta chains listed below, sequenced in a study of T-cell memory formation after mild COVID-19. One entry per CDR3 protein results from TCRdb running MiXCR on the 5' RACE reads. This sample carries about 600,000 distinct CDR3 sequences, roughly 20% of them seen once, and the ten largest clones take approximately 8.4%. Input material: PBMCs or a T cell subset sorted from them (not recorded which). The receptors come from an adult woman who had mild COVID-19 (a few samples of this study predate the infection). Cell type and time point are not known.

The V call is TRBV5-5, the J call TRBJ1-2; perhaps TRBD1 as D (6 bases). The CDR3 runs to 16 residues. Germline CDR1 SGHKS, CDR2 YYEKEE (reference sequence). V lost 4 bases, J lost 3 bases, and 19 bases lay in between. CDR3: CASSEDPGQRDYGYTF. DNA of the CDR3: TGTGCCAGCAGCGAAGACCCGGGACAAAGGGACTATGGCTACACCTTC.

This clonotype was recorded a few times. The CDR3 DNA sequence: TGCAGCGTAGATTTCAGACCCCAGTACTTC. Its protein is CSVDFRPQYF. V is TRBV29-1 and J is TRBJ2-5; D ambiguous. This CDR3 contains 10 residues. Germline values: CDR1 SQVTM, CDR2 ANQGSEA. The V gene lost 6 bases and the J gene lost 9 bases, with 11 bases spanning the gap.